The clone carrying this T cell receptor (beta chain) was picked up many times. Its matching antigen is unknown. Template material for amplifying TCR beta CDR3 regions consisted of RNA transcripts. With the HTBI primer set, the TCR CDR3 went through a first round of RT-PCR. TCRdb called the multiplex PCR reads again in MiXCR, with one record for every CDR3 protein. Of around 690,000 distinct CDR3 sequences listed, around 20% are singletons. Uncontrolled infections, other autoimmune diseases, pregnancy or lactation led to exclusion of patients. This CDR3 has 13 residues. The ends lost 7 bases at V and 5 bases at J; junction bases unmatched: 4. CDR1 is KGHDR, CDR2 SFDVKD, per germline. This sample stems from a study of T cells in Graves' hyperthyroidism and ophthalmopathy. Study observations and caveats: Ophthalmopathy prediction by the model preceded onset by a median approximately 6.1 months. Peripheral blood also featured most of the thyroid clonotypes expanded above 0.001.

V usage is TRBV24-1 and J usage is TRBJ1-1; 9 bases are shared with TRBD1. The sample comprised blood. This sequence was found in a young man with Graves' ophthalmopathy. DNA of the CDR3: TGTGCCACCAGACAGGGGGCGAGGACTGAAGCTTTCTTT. This codes for CATRQGARTEAFF.